A selection of T cell receptor beta chains follows, all from one sample in a study of cytomegalovirus exposure and HLA in healthy donors. Using immunoSEQ multiplex PCR, the repertoire was profiled, and TCRdb retains in-frame clones only, with some absent. The sample contains under 200,000 clones, 65% to 80% of which appear only once. The specimen was PBMCs. These receptors were collected from a middle-aged man in good health and CMV-seronegative. The CDR3 runs from the conserved cysteine through the conserved F or W. The D gene is left open where the match is weak. Size is stated for part of the rows, as once, few or many counts, or as a class when the clone is expanded.

abundance	d_gene	v_gene	j_gene	CDR3nt	CDR3aa
-	-	TRBV6-5	TRBJ2-3	TGTGCCAGCAGTGAGGGGGGGAGTACGCAGTATTTT	CASSEGGSTQYF
-	-	TRBV27	TRBJ2-3	TGTGCCAGCAGTTTAGATAGCGGTTCCCGACTGGGGCAGTATTTT	CASSLDSGSRLGQYF
-	-	TRBV5-1	TRBJ1-6	TGCGCCAGCAGCCCAGGACAGAGCTCCTATAATTCACCCCTCCACTTT	CASSPGQSSYNSPLHF
-	-	TRBV19	TRBJ1-1	TGTGCCAGTACGGTCTTGCCCTCGAACACTGAAGCTTTCTTT	CASTVLPSNTEAFF
once	-	TRBV5-8	TRBJ2-2	TGTGCCAGCAGCTTGGGCCAGGGTATCACCGGGGAGCTGTTTTTT	CASSLGQGITGELFF
-	-	TRBV2	TRBJ2-1	TGTGCCAGCAGCCCTCCCGTTAGTAGGGGCAATGAGCAGTTCTTC	CASSPPVSRGNEQFF
-	-	TRBV7-9	TRBJ1-2	TGTGCCAGCAGCCCGGGGGACCGCTTTGGCTACACCTTC	CASSPGDRFGYTF
-	-	TRBV2	TRBJ2-3	TGTGCCAGCAGTGGACTTCTGAGCACAGATACGCAGTATTTT	CASSGLLSTDTQYF
-	-	TRBV10-3	TRBJ1-5	TGTGCCATCAGTGCAAGGACTTTAGGTCAGCCCCAGCATTTT	CAISARTLGQPQHF
-	-	TRBV6-1	TRBJ1-5	TGTGCCAGCAGTGAAGGGACAAAGAATCAGCCCCAGCATTTT	CASSEGTKNQPQHF
-	-	TRBV6-5	TRBJ1-2	TGTGCCAGCAGTTGGGGCCCCCCAAGTAACTATGGCTACACCTTC	CASSWGPPSNYGYTF
-	-	TRBV4-3	TRBJ1-2	TGCGCCAGCAGCCCCTCCCCCGGGGGTAACTATGGCTACACCTTC	CASSPSPGGNYGYTF
-	-	TRBV6-1	TRBJ1-5	TGTGCCAGCAAACGGGGCAATCAGCCCCAGCATTTT	CASKRGNQPQHF